Here is one TCR beta chain with its context. Its matching antigen is unknown. The germline gives CDR1 SGHNT, CDR2 YYREEE (reference sequence). This CDR3 is built from 15 residues. V lost 2 bases and J lost 1; bases outside the gene matches: 2. The sample originates from a study of lymphopenia after photon versus proton radiotherapy. Whole-study findings and limits: A bigger post-nadir fall in TCR diversity correlated inversely with survival time in deceased patients. Proton therapy kept repertoires fairly stable, unlike photons, which gained effector/memory cells. Post-nadir diversity loss with photons came from oligoclonal expansion, particularly CD8+ Temra cells.

Clones were read by immunoSEQ multiplex PCR, and TCRdb kept only the in-frame ones, dropping some. The table has approximately 170,000 clones, approximately 90% seen once; the top ten hold approximately 4.6%. The sample was peripheral blood, taken from a patient treated with photon-based radiotherapy. This chain links TRBV5-4 with TRBJ1-4; the match to TRBD1 covers 7 bases. This receptor was obtained from a man in his fifties or sixties with gastric cancer. The CDR3 region is CASSLQGLTNEKLFF. CDR3 nucleotides: TGTGCCAGCAGCTTACAGGGGTTAACTAATGAAAAACTGTTTTTT.